This is a list of T cell receptor beta chains from one sample in a study of blood T cell repertoires in COVID-19. Profiled with immunoSEQ multiplex PCR; TCRdb holds only in-frame clones, not every one. The table records about 140,000 clones, around 76% of them present only once. The sequenced sample was peripheral blood. All receptors come from a man in his sixties with acute or convalescent COVID-19. CDR3s include the opening cysteine and the closing phenylalanine or tryptophan. The order of the fields is clone size, V gene, D gene, J gene, CDR3 protein, CDR3 DNA. A D gene is named only where the DNA matches it firmly. The listing skips clone size in some rows; elsewhere it reads once, few, many or a size class.

clone_size: -
v_call: TRBV6-4
d_call: TRBD1
j_call: TRBJ1-2
cdr3_aa: CANPPGQENYGYTF
cdr3_nt: TGTGCCAACCCTCCGGGACAGGAGAACTATGGCTACACCTTC

clone_size: -
v_call: TRBV6-5
d_call: TRBD2
j_call: TRBJ2-5
cdr3_aa: CASFRAGGPRETQYF
cdr3_nt: TGTGCCAGCTTTCGAGCGGGAGGGCCAAGGGAGACCCAGTACTTC

clone_size: -
v_call: TRBV10-3
d_call: -
j_call: TRBJ2-6
cdr3_aa: CAISVQGAISGANVLTF
cdr3_nt: TGTGCCATCAGTGTGCAAGGGGCTATCTCTGGGGCCAACGTCCTGACTTTC

clone_size: -
v_call: TRBV7-2
d_call: -
j_call: TRBJ2-1
cdr3_aa: CASSSPPVVEQFF
cdr3_nt: TGTGCCAGCAGCTCCCCCCCGGTCGTTGAGCAGTTCTTC

clone_size: -
v_call: TRBV7-8
d_call: TRBD2
j_call: TRBJ2-1
cdr3_aa: CASSLMGTSGINEQFF
cdr3_nt: TGTGCCAGCAGCTTAATGGGGACTAGCGGGATAAATGAGCAGTTCTTC

clone_size: -
v_call: TRBV27
d_call: -
j_call: TRBJ2-7
cdr3_aa: CASRVGGMYEQYF
cdr3_nt: TGTGCCAGCAGGGTGGGCGGGATGTACGAGCAGTACTTC

clone_size: -
v_call: TRBV27
d_call: TRBD2
j_call: TRBJ2-1
cdr3_aa: CASSSSGRGAYNEQFF
cdr3_nt: TGTGCCAGCAGTTCCTCGGGGCGGGGGGCTTACAATGAGCAGTTCTTC

clone_size: few
v_call: TRBV3-1/TRBV3-2
d_call: -
j_call: TRBJ1-5
cdr3_aa: CASSQATGSRPQHF
cdr3_nt: TGTGCCAGCAGCCAAGCAACAGGGTCCAGGCCCCAGCATTTT

clone_size: -
v_call: TRBV24-1
d_call: TRBD2
j_call: TRBJ2-1
cdr3_aa: CATSDLYPAGGPFHNEQFF
cdr3_nt: TGTGCCACCAGTGATTTGTATCCAGCGGGAGGGCCTTTTCACAATGAGCAGTTCTTC

clone_size: -
v_call: TRBV19
d_call: TRBD1
j_call: TRBJ2-7
cdr3_aa: CASRTGRGEQYF
cdr3_nt: TGTGCCAGCAGGACAGGGCGGGGCGAGCAGTACTTC

clone_size: -
v_call: TRBV19
d_call: TRBD1
j_call: TRBJ2-7
cdr3_aa: CASSQTGYHYEQYF
cdr3_nt: TGTGCCAGTAGTCAGACAGGGTACCACTACGAGCAGTACTTC

clone_size: -
v_call: TRBV27
d_call: -
j_call: TRBJ1-3
cdr3_aa: CASSLHSGVGNTIYF
cdr3_nt: TGTGCCAGCAGCCTCCACAGTGGTGTTGGAAACACCATATATTTT

clone_size: -
v_call: TRBV19
d_call: -
j_call: TRBJ2-7
cdr3_aa: CASSISPGGVYEQYF
cdr3_nt: TGTGCCAGTAGTATCTCACCCGGAGGGGTCTACGAGCAGTACTTC

clone_size: -
v_call: TRBV4-2
d_call: -
j_call: TRBJ1-5
cdr3_aa: CASSQDHGNSNQPQHF
cdr3_nt: TGTGCCAGCAGCCAAGATCACGGGAACAGCAATCAGCCCCAGCATTTT

clone_size: -
v_call: TRBV27
d_call: TRBD1
j_call: TRBJ1-2
cdr3_aa: CASSFSQGQGGYTF
cdr3_nt: TGTGCCAGCAGTTTTTCACAGGGGCAAGGCGGCTACACCTTC

clone_size: -
v_call: TRBV6-2/TRBV6-3
d_call: -
j_call: TRBJ2-2
cdr3_aa: CASSYRAGYPSANTGELFF
cdr3_nt: TGTGCCAGCAGTTACAGGGCGGGATACCCTAGTGCGAACACCGGGGAGCTGTTTTTT

clone_size: -
v_call: TRBV24-1
d_call: TRBD2
j_call: TRBJ2-1
cdr3_aa: CATSDPGTSGRAGNEQFF
cdr3_nt: TGTGCCACCAGTGATCCCGGGACTAGCGGGAGGGCCGGAAATGAGCAGTTCTTC

clone_size: -
v_call: TRBV10-3
d_call: -
j_call: TRBJ2-5
cdr3_aa: CAISERGETQYF
cdr3_nt: TGTGCCATCAGTGAGAGGGGCGAGACCCAGTACTTC

clone_size: -
v_call: TRBV19
d_call: TRBD1
j_call: TRBJ1-2
cdr3_aa: CASRAGTGGLYGYTF
cdr3_nt: TGTGCCAGTAGGGCCGGGACAGGAGGATTATATGGCTACACCTTC

clone_size: -
v_call: TRBV5-1
d_call: -
j_call: TRBJ2-3
cdr3_aa: CASSLAGWADTQYF
cdr3_nt: TGCGCCAGCAGCTTGGCAGGTTGGGCAGATACGCAGTATTTT

clone_size: once
v_call: TRBV6-5
d_call: -
j_call: TRBJ1-2
cdr3_aa: CASSFNNYGYTF
cdr3_nt: TGTGCCAGCAGTTTCAATAACTATGGCTACACCTTC

clone_size: -
v_call: TRBV14
d_call: -
j_call: TRBJ2-3
cdr3_aa: CASSQDWGRDTQYF
cdr3_nt: TGTGCCAGCAGCCAAGATTGGGGGCGGGATACGCAGTATTTT

clone_size: -
v_call: TRBV5-1
d_call: TRBD2
j_call: TRBJ2-3
cdr3_aa: CASSPGTSADTQYF
cdr3_nt: TGCGCCAGCAGCCCCGGGACTAGTGCAGATACGCAGTATTTT

clone_size: few
v_call: TRBV15
d_call: TRBD2
j_call: TRBJ2-1
cdr3_aa: CATSRDTRRERPFF
cdr3_nt: TGTGCCACCAGCAGAGATACGAGGCGGGAGCGCCCGTTCTTC

clone_size: -
v_call: TRBV18
d_call: -
j_call: TRBJ2-7
cdr3_aa: CASSLRAGTMDYF
cdr3_nt: TGTGCCAGCTCACTCAGGGCCGGGACAATGGACTACTTC

clone_size: -
v_call: TRBV28
d_call: TRBD2
j_call: TRBJ2-1
cdr3_aa: CASGGGDAPYNEQFF
cdr3_nt: TGTGCCAGCGGTGGGGGGGACGCCCCCTACAATGAGCAGTTCTTC

clone_size: -
v_call: TRBV6-5
d_call: TRBD1
j_call: TRBJ1-2
cdr3_aa: CASGTGFYGYTF
cdr3_nt: TGTGCCAGCGGGACAGGGTTCTATGGCTACACCTTC

clone_size: few
v_call: TRBV28
d_call: TRBD1
j_call: TRBJ1-5
cdr3_aa: CASSSGQWNQPQHF
cdr3_nt: TGTGCCAGCAGTTCGGGACAGTGGAATCAGCCCCAGCATTTT

clone_size: -
v_call: TRBV24-1
d_call: TRBD1
j_call: TRBJ1-2
cdr3_aa: CATSDPGQGATYGYTF
cdr3_nt: TGTGCCACCAGTGATCCCGGGCAGGGGGCGACCTATGGCTACACCTTC

clone_size: -
v_call: TRBV7-9
d_call: TRBD2
j_call: TRBJ2-1
cdr3_aa: CASSLEGLAGVYNEQFF
cdr3_nt: TGTGCCAGCAGCTTAGAGGGACTAGCGGGAGTCTACAATGAGCAGTTCTTC

clone_size: -
v_call: TRBV5-1
d_call: -
j_call: TRBJ2-5
cdr3_aa: CASSLASRQETQYF
cdr3_nt: TGCGCCAGCAGCTTGGCGAGTAGACAAGAGACCCAGTACTTC

clone_size: -
v_call: TRBV10-3
d_call: -
j_call: TRBJ2-1
cdr3_aa: CAIRELDEQFF
cdr3_nt: TGTGCCATACGGGAGCTCGATGAGCAGTTCTTC

clone_size: -
v_call: TRBV18
d_call: TRBD1
j_call: TRBJ2-7
cdr3_aa: CASSPTGGGYEQYF
cdr3_nt: TGTGCCAGCTCACCGACAGGGGGCGGCTACGAGCAGTACTTC

clone_size: -
v_call: TRBV18
d_call: -
j_call: TRBJ2-7
cdr3_aa: CASSPLLREQYF
cdr3_nt: TGTGCCAGCTCACCACTATTGCGAGAGCAGTACTTC

clone_size: -
v_call: TRBV29-1
d_call: -
j_call: TRBJ1-2
cdr3_aa: CSVEHRRGYTF
cdr3_nt: TGCAGCGTTGAGCATAGGAGGGGCTACACCTTC

clone_size: medium-sized
v_call: TRBV6-2/TRBV6-3
d_call: -
j_call: TRBJ2-1
cdr3_aa: CASSYGGIYLEQFF
cdr3_nt: TGTGCCAGCAGTTACGGCGGGATTTACCTTGAGCAGTTCTTC

clone_size: few
v_call: TRBV30
d_call: -
j_call: TRBJ1-4
cdr3_aa: CAWSTGSTNEKLFF
cdr3_nt: TGTGCCTGGAGTACCGGTTCAACTAATGAAAAACTGTTTTTT

clone_size: -
v_call: TRBV5-4
d_call: TRBD1
j_call: TRBJ2-3
cdr3_aa: CASRTRGDTQYF
cdr3_nt: TGTGCCAGCAGGACCAGGGGGGATACGCAGTATTTT

clone_size: few
v_call: TRBV7-9
d_call: TRBD2
j_call: TRBJ2-7
cdr3_aa: CASSPPSEAGRNEQYF
cdr3_nt: TGTGCCAGCAGCCCTCCTTCCGAAGCGGGACGGAACGAGCAGTACTTC

clone_size: -
v_call: TRBV1
d_call: -
j_call: TRBJ2-7
cdr3_aa: CTSSQELHPSDSGLAGVEQYF
cdr3_nt: TGCACCAGCAGCCAAGAACTTCATCCCTCCGACTCGGGACTAGCGGGAGTCGAGCAGTACTTC

clone_size: -
v_call: TRBV7-8
d_call: TRBD1
j_call: TRBJ1-1
cdr3_aa: CASSRQGITEAFF
cdr3_nt: TGTGCCAGCAGCCGACAGGGTATTACTGAAGCTTTCTTT

clone_size: -
v_call: TRBV28
d_call: TRBD1
j_call: TRBJ2-5
cdr3_aa: CANSNRDDRGETQYF
cdr3_nt: TGTGCCAACAGTAATCGGGACGACAGGGGAGAGACCCAGTACTTC

clone_size: -
v_call: TRBV3-1/TRBV3-2
d_call: TRBD2
j_call: TRBJ2-5
cdr3_aa: CASRPTSGGGTQYF
cdr3_nt: TGTGCCAGCAGACCTACTAGCGGGGGGGGGACCCAGTACTTC

clone_size: -
v_call: TRBV2
d_call: TRBD2
j_call: TRBJ2-4
cdr3_aa: CASARGGAKNIQYF
cdr3_nt: TGTGCCAGCGCCCGGGGAGGGGCCAAAAACATTCAGTACTTC

clone_size: -
v_call: TRBV19
d_call: TRBD2
j_call: TRBJ2-1
cdr3_aa: CASAPGLAGGEFF
cdr3_nt: TGTGCCAGTGCGCCGGGACTAGCGGGAGGGGAGTTCTTC